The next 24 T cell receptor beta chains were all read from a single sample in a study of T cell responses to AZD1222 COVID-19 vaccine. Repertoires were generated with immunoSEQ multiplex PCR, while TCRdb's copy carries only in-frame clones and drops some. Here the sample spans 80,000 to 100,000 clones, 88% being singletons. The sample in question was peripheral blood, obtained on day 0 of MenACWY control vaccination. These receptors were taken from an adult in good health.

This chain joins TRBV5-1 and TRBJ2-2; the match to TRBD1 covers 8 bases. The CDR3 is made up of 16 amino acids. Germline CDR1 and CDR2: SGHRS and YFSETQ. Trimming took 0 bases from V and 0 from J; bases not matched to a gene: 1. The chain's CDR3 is CASSLGTGPNTGELFF. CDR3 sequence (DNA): TGCGCCAGCAGCTTGGGGACAGGGCCGAACACCGGGGAGCTGTTTTTT.

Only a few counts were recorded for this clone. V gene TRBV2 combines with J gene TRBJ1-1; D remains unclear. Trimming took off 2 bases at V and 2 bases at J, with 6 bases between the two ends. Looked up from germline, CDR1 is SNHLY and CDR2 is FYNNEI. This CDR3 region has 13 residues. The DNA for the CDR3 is TGTGCCAGCAGTGAAAGCCGAAACACTGAAGCTTTCTTT. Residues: CASSESRNTEAFF.

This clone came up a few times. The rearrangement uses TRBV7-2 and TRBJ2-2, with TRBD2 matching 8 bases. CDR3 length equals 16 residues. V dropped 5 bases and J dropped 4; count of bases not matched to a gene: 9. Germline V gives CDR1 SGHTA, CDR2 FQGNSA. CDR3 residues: CASSPPPGGVTGELFF. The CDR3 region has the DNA TGTGCCAGCAGCCCCCCCCCGGGGGGGGTCACCGGGGAGCTGTTTTTT.

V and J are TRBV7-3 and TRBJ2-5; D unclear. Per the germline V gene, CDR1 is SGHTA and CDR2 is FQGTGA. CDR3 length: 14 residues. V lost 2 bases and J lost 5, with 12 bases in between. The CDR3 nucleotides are TGTGCCAGCAGCTTATCAGGTCCATATGAGACCCAGTACTTC. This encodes CASSLSGPYETQYF.

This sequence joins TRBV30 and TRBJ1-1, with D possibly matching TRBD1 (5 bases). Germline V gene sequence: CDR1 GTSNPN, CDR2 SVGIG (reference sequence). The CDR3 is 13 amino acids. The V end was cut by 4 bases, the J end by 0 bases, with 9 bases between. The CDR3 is CAWKVRVNTEAFF. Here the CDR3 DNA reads TGTGCCTGGAAGGTCAGGGTGAACACTGAAGCTTTCTTT.

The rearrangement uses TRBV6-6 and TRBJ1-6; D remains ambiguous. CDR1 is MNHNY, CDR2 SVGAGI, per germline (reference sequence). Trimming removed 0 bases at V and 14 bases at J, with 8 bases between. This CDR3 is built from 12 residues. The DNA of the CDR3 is TGTGCCAGCAGTTACTCCGGTCAATCCCTCCACTTT. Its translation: CASSYSGQSLHF.

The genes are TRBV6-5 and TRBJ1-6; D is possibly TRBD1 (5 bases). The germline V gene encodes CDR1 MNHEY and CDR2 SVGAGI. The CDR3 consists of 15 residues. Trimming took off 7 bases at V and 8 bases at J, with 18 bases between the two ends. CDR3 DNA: TGTGCCAGCACCCCGGCCAGGGTTGGCTATTCACCCCTCCACTTT. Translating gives CASTPARVGYSPLHF.

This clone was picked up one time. Here the CDR3 DNA reads TGTGCCAGCAGCAGTAGCGGGGTGCTAGCCAAAAACATTCAGTACTTC. It codes for CASSSSGVLAKNIQYF. V and J are TRBV5-4 and TRBJ2-4; 8 bases align to TRBD2. The CDR3 is 16 residues long. Germline CDR1 SGHNT, CDR2 YYREEE (reference sequence). V dropped 4 bases and J dropped 0; count of bases not matched to a gene: 6.

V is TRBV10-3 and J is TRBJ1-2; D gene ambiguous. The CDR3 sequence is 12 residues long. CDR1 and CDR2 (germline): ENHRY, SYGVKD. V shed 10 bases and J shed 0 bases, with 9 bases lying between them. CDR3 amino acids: CATQSPNYGYTF. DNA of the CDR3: TGTGCCACCCAGAGCCCTAACTATGGCTACACCTTC.

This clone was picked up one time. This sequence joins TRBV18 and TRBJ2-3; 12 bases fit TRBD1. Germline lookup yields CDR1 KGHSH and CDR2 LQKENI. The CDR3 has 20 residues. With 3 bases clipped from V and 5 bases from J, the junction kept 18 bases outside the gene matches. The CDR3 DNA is TGTGCCAGCTCACCGGCGTTGATAGTTGTTGGGACAGGGGGCGGAGATACGCAGTATTTT. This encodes CASSPALIVVGTGGGDTQYF.

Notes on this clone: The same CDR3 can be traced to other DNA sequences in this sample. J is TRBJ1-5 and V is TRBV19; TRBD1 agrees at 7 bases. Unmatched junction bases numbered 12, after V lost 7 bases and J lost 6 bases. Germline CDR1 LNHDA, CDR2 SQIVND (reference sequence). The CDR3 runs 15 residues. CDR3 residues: CASTLGQGVSQPQHF. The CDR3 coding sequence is TGTGCCAGTACCTTGGGGCAGGGGGTGAGTCAGCCCCAGCATTTT.

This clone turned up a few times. In DNA, the CDR3 is TGTGCCAGCAGTGAAAAAACAGGGGGCAATGAGCAGTTCTTC. Translation: CASSEKTGGNEQFF. The genes are TRBV6-4 and TRBJ2-1, with 8 bases aligning to TRBD1. Looked up from germline, CDR1 is MRHNA and CDR2 is SNTAGT. The CDR3 covers 14 residues. The V gene end was trimmed by 3 bases and the J gene end by 6 bases; junction bases not matched to a gene: 4.

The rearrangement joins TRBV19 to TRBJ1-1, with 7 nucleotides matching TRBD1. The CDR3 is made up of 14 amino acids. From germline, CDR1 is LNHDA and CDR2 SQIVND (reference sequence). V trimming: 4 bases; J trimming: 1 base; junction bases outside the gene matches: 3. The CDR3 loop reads CASSTDRKNTEAFF. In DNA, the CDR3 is TGTGCCAGTAGTACGGACAGGAAGAACACTGAAGCTTTCTTT.

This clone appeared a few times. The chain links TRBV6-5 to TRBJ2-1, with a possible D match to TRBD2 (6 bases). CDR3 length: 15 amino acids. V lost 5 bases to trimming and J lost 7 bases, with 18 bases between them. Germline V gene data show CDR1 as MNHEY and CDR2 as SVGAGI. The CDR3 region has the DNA TGTGCCAGCAGTCTAGACTGGGGGGAACGGAATGAGCAGTTCTTC. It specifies CASSLDWGERNEQFF.

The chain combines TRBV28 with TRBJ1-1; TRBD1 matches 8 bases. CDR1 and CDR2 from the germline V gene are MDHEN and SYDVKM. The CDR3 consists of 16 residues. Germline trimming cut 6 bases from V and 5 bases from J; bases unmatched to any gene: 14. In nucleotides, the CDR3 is TGTGCCAGCAGCTCTGCCCGGACAGGGTTGTGGACTGAAGCTTTCTTT. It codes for CASSSARTGLWTEAFF.

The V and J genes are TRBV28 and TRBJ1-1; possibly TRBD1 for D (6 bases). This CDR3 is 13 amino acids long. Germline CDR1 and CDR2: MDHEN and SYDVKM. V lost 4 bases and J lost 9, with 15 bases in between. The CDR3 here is CASSSFGQNKAFF. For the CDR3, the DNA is TGTGCCAGCAGTTCCTTTGGACAGAACAAAGCTTTCTTT.

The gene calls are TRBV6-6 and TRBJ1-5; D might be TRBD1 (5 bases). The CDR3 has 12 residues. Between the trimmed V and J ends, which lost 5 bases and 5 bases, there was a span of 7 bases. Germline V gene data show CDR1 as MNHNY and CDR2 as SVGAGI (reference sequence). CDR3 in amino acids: CASSGGDQPQHF. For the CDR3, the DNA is TGTGCCAGCAGTGGGGGGGATCAGCCCCAGCATTTT.

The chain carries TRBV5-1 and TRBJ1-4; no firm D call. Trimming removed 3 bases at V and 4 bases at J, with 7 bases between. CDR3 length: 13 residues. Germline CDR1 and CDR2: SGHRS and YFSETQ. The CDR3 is CASSSNSNEKLFF. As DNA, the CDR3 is TGCGCCAGCAGCTCAAACAGTAATGAAAAACTGTTTTTT.

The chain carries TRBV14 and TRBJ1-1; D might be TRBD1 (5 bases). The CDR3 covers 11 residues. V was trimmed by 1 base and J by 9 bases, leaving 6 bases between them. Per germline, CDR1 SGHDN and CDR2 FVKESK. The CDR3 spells CASSQGQKAFF. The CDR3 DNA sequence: TGTGCCAGCAGCCAAGGACAGAAAGCTTTCTTT.

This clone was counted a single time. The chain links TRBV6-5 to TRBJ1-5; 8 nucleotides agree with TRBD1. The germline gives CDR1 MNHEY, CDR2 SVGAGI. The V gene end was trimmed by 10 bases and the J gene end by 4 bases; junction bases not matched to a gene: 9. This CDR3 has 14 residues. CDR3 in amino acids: CATGTGPDNQPQHF. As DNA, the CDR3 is TGTGCCACCGGGACAGGTCCGGATAATCAGCCCCAGCATTTT.

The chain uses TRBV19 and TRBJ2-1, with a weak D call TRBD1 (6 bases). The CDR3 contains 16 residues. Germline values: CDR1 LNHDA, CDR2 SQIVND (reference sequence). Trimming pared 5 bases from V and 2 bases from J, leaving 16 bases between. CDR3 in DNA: TGTGCCAGTAGTCACACCGGGACATTGGCCTACAATGAGCAGTTCTTC. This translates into CASSHTGTLAYNEQFF.

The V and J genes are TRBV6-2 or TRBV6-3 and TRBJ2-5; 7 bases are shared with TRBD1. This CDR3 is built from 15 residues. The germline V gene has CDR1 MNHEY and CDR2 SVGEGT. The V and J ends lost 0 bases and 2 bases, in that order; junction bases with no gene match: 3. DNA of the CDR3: TGTGCCAGCAGTTACTCAAGGGGACAGCAAGAGACCCAGTACTTC. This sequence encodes CASSYSRGQQETQYF.

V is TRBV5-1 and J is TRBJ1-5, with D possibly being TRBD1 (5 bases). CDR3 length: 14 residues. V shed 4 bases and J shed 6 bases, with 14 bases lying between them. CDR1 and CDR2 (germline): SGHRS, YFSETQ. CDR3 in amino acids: CASSPGGDGQPQHF. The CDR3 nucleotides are TGCGCCAGCAGCCCGGGGGGGGACGGTCAGCCCCAGCATTTT. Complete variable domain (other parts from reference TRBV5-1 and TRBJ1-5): KAGVTQTPRYLIKTRGQQVTLSCSPISGHRSVSWYQQTPGQGLQFLFEYFSETQRNKGNFPGRFSGRQFSNSRSEMNVSTLELGDSALYLCASSPGGDGQPQHFGDGTRLSIL.

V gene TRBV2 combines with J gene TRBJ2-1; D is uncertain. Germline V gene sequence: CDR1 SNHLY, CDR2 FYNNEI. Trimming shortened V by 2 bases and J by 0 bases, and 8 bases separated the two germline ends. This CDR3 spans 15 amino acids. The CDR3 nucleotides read TGTGCCAGCAGTGAATCTCTCAGCTCCTACAATGAGCAGTTCTTC. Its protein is CASSESLSSYNEQFF.